The 10 T cell receptor beta chains presented below share a single source sample, sequenced in a study of CD8 T cells in ankylosing spondylitis. Via MiXCR, TCRdb re-called the 5' RACE reads, giving one row per CDR3 protein. The sample consists of about 840,000 distinct CDR3 sequences, 12% of them appearing once. Study outcomes and limitations: Blood from ankylosing spondylitis patients appeared to carry a characteristic roughly 8-variant TCR beta motif.

The antigens these receptors bind are not known. Specimen: blood, either unsorted or a sorted T cell fraction (not recorded which). The receptors stem from a male donor with ankylosing spondylitis.

This clonotype was detected a few times. The V gene is TRBV28, the J gene TRBJ2-7, with D possibly called TRBD1 or TRBD2 (5 bases each). The CDR3 is 15 residues long. Between the trimmed V and J ends, which lost 4 bases and 4 bases, there was a span of 17 bases. The V gene's germline CDR1 is MDHEN and CDR2 SYDVKM. The CDR3 DNA reads TGTGCCAGCAGTTCACCGGGGCAGGGAGAATACGAGCAGTACTTC. This translates into CASSSPGQGEYEQYF.

This clonotype came up a few times. This chain links TRBV4-1 with TRBJ1-6; D may be TRBD1 (5 bases). CDR1 and CDR2 (germline): MGHRA, YSYEKL. The CDR3 spans 15 residues. The V gene lost 1 base and the J gene lost 7 bases, with 11 bases spanning the gap. The CDR3: CASSQVGPWNSPLHF. CDR3 nucleotides: TGCGCCAGCAGCCAAGTGGGACCTTGGAATTCACCCCTCCACTTT.

This clonotype has at least ten counts. The genes are TRBV10-2 and TRBJ2-1, with D unclear. The V gene lost 7 bases and the J gene lost 2 bases, with 12 bases spanning the gap. The CDR3 length is 14 residues. CDR1 and CDR2 (germline): WSHSY, SAAADI. In DNA form, the CDR3 reads TGCGCCAGCACAATGGCGGACCCCTACAATGAGCAGTTCTTC. Amino acids: CASTMADPYNEQFF.

This clonotype was seen just once. The rearrangement uses TRBV18 and TRBJ1-5; D not resolved. The ends were cut back, 6 bases at V and 0 bases at J, with 15 bases in the middle. The CDR3 spans 16 residues. Germline V gene lookup returns CDR1 KGHSH and CDR2 LQKENI. The CDR3 sequence: CASSQFPGVSNQPQHF. The CDR3 DNA reads as TGTGCCAGCTCCCAATTCCCCGGGGTTAGCAATCAGCCCCAGCATTTT.

In this sample, this clonotype turned up a few times. The rearrangement uses TRBV20-1 and TRBJ2-7; weak D call: TRBD2 (6 bases). The germline V gene has CDR1 DFQATT and CDR2 SNEGSKA (reference sequence). V dropped 0 bases and J dropped 3 bases, with 15 bases sitting between them. The CDR3 runs 15 residues. The CDR3 nucleotides read TGCAGTGCTAGAGATCAGCGGGCATATCGCTACGAGCAGTACTTC. Residues: CSARDQRAYRYEQYF.

The chain's CDR3 is CASSSQGSGGNTIYF. The CDR3, as DNA: TGTGCCAGCAGCTCCCAGGGTTCTGGAGGAAACACCATATATTTT. The chain carries TRBV7-6 and TRBJ1-3, with a possible D match to TRBD1 (5 bases). The CDR3 spans 15 residues. Trimming took 4 bases from V and 4 from J, leaving 14 bases between them. Per the germline V gene, CDR1 is SGHVS and CDR2 is FNYEAQ. Full variable domain (rest looked up from reference TRBV7-6 and TRBJ1-3): GAGVSQSPRYKVTKRGQDVALRCDPISGHVSLYWYRQALGQGPEFLTYFNYEAQQDKSGLPNDRFSAERPEGSISTLTIQRTEQRDSAMYRCASSSQGSGGNTIYFGEGSWLTVV.

This clonotype has only a few counts. V is TRBV7-2 and J is TRBJ1-2; perhaps TRBD1 as D (5 bases). Germline CDR1 reads SGHTA; CDR2 reads FQGNSA. V shed 2 bases and J shed 7 bases, with 14 bases lying between them. This CDR3 is 14 amino acids long. CDR3 sequence (DNA): TGTGCCAGCAGCTTACGGGGGGAAGTTCGTGGCTACACCTTC. This codes for CASSLRGEVRGYTF.

V and J are TRBV29-1 and TRBJ1-5; 7 bases map to TRBD1. CDR1 SQVTM and CDR2 ANQGSEA come from the germline V gene. The CDR3 covers 14 residues. The V gene end was trimmed by 5 bases and the J gene end by 0 bases; junction bases not matched to a gene: 4. In DNA form, the CDR3 reads TGCAGCGTTTCCGGGACAGATAGCAATCAGCCCCAGCATTTT. Protein sequence: CSVSGTDSNQPQHF.

This clonotype was observed many times. The V gene is TRBV20-1, the J gene TRBJ1-6; D is unclear. CDR1 and CDR2 from the germline V gene are DFQATT and SNEGSKA (reference sequence). V lost 3 bases, J lost 10 bases, and 13 bases lay in between. The CDR3 is 13 amino acids. The CDR3, as DNA: TGCAGTGCTAGTAGAGGGCCGATCTCACCCCTCCACTTT. This sequence encodes CSASRGPISPLHF.

This clonotype was observed a few times. The chain uses TRBV5-6 and TRBJ2-7, with 11 nucleotides matching TRBD2. This CDR3 is built from 15 residues. The germline CDR1 and CDR2 sequences are SGHDT and YYEEEE. Trimming cost V 0 bases and J 7 bases; bases outside gene matches: 6. The CDR3 nucleotides read TGTGCCAGCAGCTTGGTAGCGGGAGGGCCCGGGGAGCAGTACTTC. It yields the protein CASSLVAGGPGEQYF. Using reference TRBV5-6 and TRBJ2-7 for the parts outside the CDR3, the full variable domain is DAGVTQSPTHLIKTRGQQVTLRCSPKSGHDTVSWYQQALGQGPQFIFQYYEEEERQRGNFPDRFSGHQFPNYSSELNVNALLLGDSALYLCASSLVAGGPGEQYFGPGTRLTVT.